Below are 29 T cell receptor beta chains sequenced from a single sample in a study of blood T cell repertoires in COVID-19. Profiled with immunoSEQ multiplex PCR; TCRdb holds only in-frame clones, not every one. The table shows 150,000 or so clones, with roughly 84% occurring only once. Sequences were obtained from PBMCs or T cells enriched from blood (not recorded which). These receptors were collected from a human donor with acute COVID-19. The donor label of this sample is uncertain.

This clone was recorded once. The V and J genes are TRBV9 and TRBJ2-5; weak D call: TRBD2 (5 bases). The CDR3 spans 12 residues. Deletions cut 4 bases from V and 6 bases from J, with 10 bases between. CDR1 and CDR2 from the germline V gene are SGDLS and YYNGEE. The CDR3 nucleotides are TGTGCCAGCAGCCGGGGAACAAAGACCCAGTACTTC. Its protein is CASSRGTKTQYF.

The chain employs TRBV7-3 and TRBJ2-6, with D maybe TRBD2 (6 bases). The germline V gene encodes CDR1 SGHTA and CDR2 FQGTGA. The CDR3 extends over 17 amino acids. The V end lost 8 bases, the J end lost 0 bases, and 17 bases lay between the germline ends. DNA for the CDR3: TGTGCCAGCGCGTCGGGGCGGGACCTCTCTGGGGCCAACGTCCTGACTTTC. This sequence encodes CASASGRDLSGANVLTF.

The CDR3 nucleotides are TGTGCCAGCAGCTTAGGACTAGCGGGGGGGGAAGAGACCCAGTACTTC. Its protein is CASSLGLAGGEETQYF. The J gene is TRBJ2-5, the V gene TRBV11-3, with TRBD2 identical over 14 bases. Germline trimming cut 1 base from V and 3 bases from J; bases unmatched to any gene: 1. CDR3 length equals 16 residues. Germline CDR1 SGHNT, CDR2 YENEEA.

The rearrangement links TRBV5-1 to TRBJ1-2; D not certain. The CDR3 covers 15 residues. The ends were cut back, 4 bases at V and 0 bases at J, with 13 bases in the middle. Per the germline V gene, CDR1 is SGHRS and CDR2 is YFSETQ. The CDR3 spells CASSRNGGANYGYTF. CDR3 nucleotides: TGCGCCAGCAGCCGCAACGGTGGAGCTAACTATGGCTACACCTTC.

The V and J genes are TRBV24-1 and TRBJ1-1; D not certain. Germline V gene data show CDR1 as KGHDR and CDR2 as SFDVKD. The CDR3 consists of 13 residues. With 8 bases removed from V and 4 bases from J, the gap between germline ends came to 13 bases. The CDR3 DNA sequence: TGTGCCACCATGCGCTTCCCCGGCACTGAAGCTTTCTTT. Translated, it gives CATMRFPGTEAFF.

This clone was picked up one time. The chain recombines TRBV6-5 with TRBJ1-2; D may be TRBD1 (5 bases). The V end lost 6 bases, the J end lost 1 base, and 9 bases lay between the germline ends. The CDR3 has 13 residues. Germline V gives CDR1 MNHEY, CDR2 SVGAGI. This CDR3 is CASSSDSNYGYTF. In nucleotides, the CDR3 is TGTGCCAGCAGCTCCGACAGTAACTATGGCTACACCTTC.

The rearrangement uses TRBV7-9 and TRBJ2-1, with D unclear. Per germline, CDR1 SEHNR and CDR2 FQNEAQ (reference sequence). The V end lost 4 bases, the J end lost 3 bases, and 4 bases lay between the germline ends. The CDR3 loop spans 12 amino acids. Here the CDR3 DNA reads TGTGCCAGCAGCTCAGGCTACAATGAGCAGTTCTTC. Residues: CASSSGYNEQFF. Together with reference TRBV7-9 and TRBJ2-1, the CDR3 gives the full variable domain: DTGVSQNPRHKITKRGQNVTFRCDPISEHNRLYWYRQTLGQGPEFLTYFQNEAQLEKSRLLSDRFSAERPKGSFSTLEIQRTEQGDSAMYLCASSSGYNEQFFGPGTRLTVL.

This clone came up a few times. The chain uses TRBV15 and TRBJ1-2, with D possibly being TRBD1 (5 bases). The germline CDR1 and CDR2 sequences are LNHNV and YYDKDF (reference sequence). CDR3 length: 15 residues. Trimming took off 0 bases at V and 0 bases at J, with 8 bases between the two ends. CDR3 bases: TGTGCCACCAGCAGAGATGGACAACCTAACTATGGCTACACCTTC. Amino acid sequence: CATSRDGQPNYGYTF.

V usage is TRBV27 and J usage is TRBJ1-6, with a weak D call TRBD1 (6 bases). Trimming stripped 6 bases from V and 9 bases from J, with 9 bases between. In germline, CDR1 is MNHEY, CDR2 SMNVEV (reference sequence). The CDR3 covers 12 residues. The CDR3 protein is CASSTQGSPLHF. The DNA of the CDR3 is TGTGCCAGCAGCACACAGGGTTCACCCCTCCACTTT.

This chain connects TRBV9 to TRBJ1-2; D unclear. This CDR3 contains 14 residues. The ends were cut back, 0 bases at V and 8 bases at J, with 14 bases in the middle. Germline values: CDR1 SGDLS, CDR2 YYNGEE. CDR3 bases: TGTGCCAGCAGCGTAGGCGTCGGGGATCAGGGCTACACCTTC. It yields the protein CASSVGVGDQGYTF.

Comments on this clone: The sample contains more than one DNA sequence encoding this CDR3. The V and J genes are TRBV27 and TRBJ2-7; weak D call: TRBD2 (5 bases). The CDR3 spans 13 residues. Trimming cost V 2 bases and J 0 bases, with 5 bases left between them. CDR1 and CDR2 (germline): MNHEY, SMNVEV (reference sequence). The CDR3 DNA reads TGTGCCAGCAGTTTACGGGGCTCCTACGAGCAGTACTTC. Translation gives CASSLRGSYEQYF.

The chain links TRBV5-6 to TRBJ1-4; D perhaps matches TRBD1 (5 bases). The CDR3 sequence is 15 residues long. V was clipped by 4 bases and J by 7 bases, with 17 bases between them. CDR1 is SGHDT, CDR2 YYEEEE, per germline. DNA of the CDR3: TGTGCCAGCAGCACAGCAGCGGGGGTGGGTGAAAAACTGTTTTTT. It codes for CASSTAAGVGEKLFF.

This chain links TRBV19 with TRBJ1-1; a possible D gene is TRBD1 (6 bases). From germline, CDR1 is LNHDA and CDR2 SQIVND (reference sequence). The CDR3 covers 14 residues. V shed 6 bases and J shed 1 base, with 12 bases lying between them. The CDR3 DNA reads TGTGCCAGTAGACAGGGTCGGTCGAACACTGAAGCTTTCTTT. Its translation: CASRQGRSNTEAFF.

The V call is TRBV4-1, the J call TRBJ1-5; the D gene is possibly TRBD1 (6 bases). The germline V gene encodes CDR1 MGHRA and CDR2 YSYEKL. The CDR3 is 14 residues long. Trimming pared 2 bases from V and 6 bases from J, leaving 11 bases between. As DNA, the CDR3 is TGCGCCAGCAGCCAACAGGGGTTGGGTCAGCCCCAGCATTTT. This translates into CASSQQGLGQPQHF.

A note on this clone: Within the sample, other DNA sequences also encode this same CDR3. The chain employs TRBV5-1 and TRBJ2-2, with 15 positions matching TRBD2. This CDR3 has 15 residues. CDR1 SGHRS and CDR2 YFSETQ come from the germline V gene. The V gene end was trimmed by 7 bases and the J gene end by 7 bases; junction bases not matched to a gene: 5. CDR3 sequence: CASRTSGGANGELFF. Here the CDR3 DNA reads TGCGCCAGCCGGACTAGCGGGGGGGCGAACGGGGAGCTGTTTTTT.

The chain carries TRBV5-5 and TRBJ2-1; 9 bases map to TRBD1. V lost 9 bases to trimming and J lost 9 bases; unmatched junction nucleotides: 7. This CDR3 region has 12 residues. Germline V lookup: CDR1 SGHKS, CDR2 YYEKEE (reference sequence). The CDR3 here is CATKQGAAEQFF. The DNA of the CDR3 is TGTGCCACCAAACAGGGGGCGGCTGAGCAGTTCTTC.

The chain employs TRBV4-1 and TRBJ2-7, with 12 bases fitting TRBD2. With 2 bases clipped from V and 1 base from J, the junction kept 12 bases outside the gene matches. In germline, CDR1 is MGHRA, CDR2 YSYEKL. The CDR3 contains 19 residues. The CDR3 reads CASSQPLRQTSGGSYEQYF. The CDR3 coding sequence is TGCGCCAGCAGCCAACCTCTCCGTCAGACTAGCGGGGGTTCCTACGAGCAGTACTTC.

This chain uses TRBV11-3 with TRBJ2-5; TRBD2 might be the D (6 bases). The CDR3 loop spans 14 amino acids. The V gene lost 5 bases and the J gene lost 2 bases, with 12 bases spanning the gap. Germline V gene sequence: CDR1 SGHNT, CDR2 YENEEA. The CDR3 DNA reads TGTGCCAGCAGCGCCAGCGGGCTTCAAGAGACCCAGTACTTC. This translates into CASSASGLQETQYF.

The rearrangement uses TRBV24-1 and TRBJ2-1; maybe TRBD2 (6 bases). Trimming took off 8 bases at V and 5 bases at J, with 9 bases between the two ends. The CDR3 runs to 12 residues. Germline CDR1 reads KGHDR; CDR2 reads SFDVKD. The CDR3 DNA follows: TGTGCCACCACGGGGGTAAACAATGAGCAGTTCTTC. It encodes CATTGVNNEQFF.

The chain has TRBV9 and TRBJ2-3; TRBD2 matches 13 bases. V lost 5 bases and J lost 2; bases outside the gene matches: 5. The length of the CDR3 is 16 residues. Germline assignment: CDR1 SGDLS and CDR2 YYNGEE. The CDR3 is CASSWTSGGPTDTQYF. In nucleotides, the CDR3 is TGTGCCAGCAGTTGGACTAGCGGGGGCCCCACAGATACGCAGTATTTT.

In its sample, this clone was seen a few times. The genes are TRBV27 and TRBJ2-7; a weak D match, TRBD1 (5 bases). CDR1 is MNHEY, CDR2 SMNVEV, per germline (reference sequence). V was clipped by 5 bases and J by 2 bases, with 16 bases between them. The CDR3 is 15 residues long. Here the CDR3 reads CASSRTLGVPYEQYF. For the CDR3, the DNA is TGTGCCAGCAGTCGGACCCTAGGGGTGCCCTACGAGCAGTACTTC.

This clone was seen a single time. This chain links TRBV29-1 with TRBJ2-5; the D is unclear. The CDR3 has 13 amino acids. With 1 base removed from V and 5 bases from J, the gap between germline ends came to 11 bases. The germline V gene has CDR1 SQVTM and CDR2 ANQGSEA. The CDR3 loop is CSVEVNLAETQYF. The DNA for the CDR3 is TGCAGCGTTGAAGTTAACCTCGCGGAGACCCAGTACTTC.

The rearrangement joins TRBV11-2 to TRBJ1-3; the match to TRBD1 covers 9 bases. This CDR3 has 17 residues. Unmatched junction bases numbered 7, after V lost 4 bases and J lost 0 bases. Germline V lookup: CDR1 SGHAT, CDR2 FQNNGV. CDR3 residues: CASSSWTGAPSGNTIYF. The CDR3 DNA is TGTGCCAGCAGCTCGTGGACAGGGGCCCCCTCTGGAAACACCATATATTTT.

The count of this clone is one. The genes are TRBV5-4 and TRBJ2-7; 11 bases align to TRBD2. Losses at the gene ends were 5 bases for V and 3 bases for J; bases not matched to a gene: 7. The length of the CDR3 is 15 residues. From germline, CDR1 is SGHNT and CDR2 YYREEE (reference sequence). CDR3 region: CASSRSGTSGYEQYF. CDR3 sequence (DNA): TGTGCCAGCAGTCGCTCCGGGACTAGCGGCTACGAGCAGTACTTC.

This clone was seen only once. V and J are TRBV6-2 or TRBV6-3 and TRBJ2-5, with D perhaps TRBD1 (6 bases). V shed 3 bases and J shed 2 bases, with 10 bases lying between them. CDR1 and CDR2 from the germline V gene are MNHEY and SVGEGT. This CDR3 comprises 14 residues. The CDR3 sequence is CASSYGQRQETQYF. CDR3 bases: TGTGCCAGCAGTTATGGACAGAGACAAGAGACCCAGTACTTC.

CDR3 in amino acids: CASSRGSSGANVLTF. In DNA, the CDR3 is TGTGCCAGCAGTAGGGGAAGCTCTGGGGCCAACGTCCTGACTTTC. The chain joins TRBV6-2 or TRBV6-3 to TRBJ2-6, with D possibly TRBD1 on 5 matching bases. Between the trimmed V and J ends, which lost 5 bases and 0 bases, there was a span of 8 bases. Germline V gene data show CDR1 as MNHEY and CDR2 as SVGEGT. The length of the CDR3 is 15 residues.

J is TRBJ2-5 and V is TRBV5-1, with 12 bases that match TRBD2. The V and J ends lost 4 bases and 5 bases, in that order; junction bases with no gene match: 6. This CDR3 has 15 amino acids. CDR1 is SGHRS, CDR2 YFSETQ, per germline. Here the CDR3 reads CASSPSGGAGETQYF. The DNA for the CDR3 is TGCGCCAGCAGCCCTAGCGGGGGGGCTGGGGAGACCCAGTACTTC. Using reference TRBV5-1 and TRBJ2-5 for the parts outside the CDR3, the full variable domain is KAGVTQTPRYLIKTRGQQVTLSCSPISGHRSVSWYQQTPGQGLQFLFEYFSETQRNKGNFPGRFSGRQFSNSRSEMNVSTLELGDSALYLCASSPSGGAGETQYFGPGTRLLVL.

The chain joins TRBV6-5 to TRBJ2-1, with 7 bases aligning to TRBD2. This CDR3 comprises 14 residues. Germline loops: CDR1 MNHEY, CDR2 SVGAGI. Trimming removed 5 bases from V and 3 bases from J; junction bases left unmatched: 4. CDR3 coding DNA: TGTGCCAGCAGTACCCGGGACTACTACAATGAGCAGTTCTTC. It specifies CASSTRDYYNEQFF.

This clone was seen a few times. V usage is TRBV5-1 and J usage is TRBJ2-1, with 10 positions matching TRBD2. This CDR3 comprises 15 residues. Germline V gene lookup returns CDR1 SGHRS and CDR2 YFSETQ. Trimming removed 0 bases from V and 8 bases from J; junction bases left unmatched: 5. The DNA of the CDR3 is TGCGCCAGCAGCTTGGGGTCTAGCGGGGGCCATGAGCAGTTCTTC. It yields the protein CASSLGSSGGHEQFF.